The source of this T cell receptor beta chain is a study of T cell responses to AZD1222 COVID-19 vaccine. Study findings and constraints: The repertoires were collected only after the peak T cell response. The breadth and depth of Spike-specific TCRs increased once two AZD1222 doses had been given. Donor demographics were predominantly white British with a female majority; clonal diversity may be underestimated.

This clone has a single count. Its antigen is currently unknown. Data came from immunoSEQ multiplex PCR; TCRdb stores just in-frame clones and leaves some out. This sample has roughly 180,000 clones; approximately 91% occur once, and the top ten carry 1.5% to 2%. The germline V and J ends were trimmed by 8 bases and 4 bases, with 11 bases remaining between them. In germline, CDR1 is MNHEY, CDR2 SVGAGI. CDR3 length: 12 amino acids. The specimen comprised peripheral blood, sampled on day 0 of AZD1222 vaccination. The chain joins TRBV6-5 to TRBJ1-1, with D maybe TRBD1 (6 bases). This TCR derives from an adult in good health. CDR3 in amino acids: CASGLRGTEAFF. The CDR3 nucleotides are TGTGCCAGCGGTCTCAGGGGCACTGAAGCTTTCTTT.